This T cell receptor beta chain was captured by sequencing in a study of blood T cell repertoires in COVID-19. V was shortened by 4 bases and J by 4 bases, with 11 bases between the two germline ends. Per germline, CDR1 SGHRS and CDR2 YFSETQ. This CDR3 has 14 amino acids. Using immunoSEQ multiplex PCR, the repertoire was profiled, and TCRdb retains in-frame clones only, with some absent. The top ten clones hold around 20% of a sample with some 180,000 clones, about 86% of them seen once. The source is a man aged 65 to 79 with active or convalescent COVID-19. Sequencing input: peripheral blood. This chain joins TRBV5-1 and TRBJ1-4; TRBD1 might be the D (6 bases). CDR3 region: CASSLTGNNEKLFF. CDR3 nucleotides: TGCGCCAGCAGCCTCACAGGGAATAATGAAAAACTGTTTTTT.